The rows below give T cell receptor beta chains drawn from one sample of a study of post-analysis software for immune sequencing data. One entry per CDR3 protein, called by TCRdb with MiXCR from the PCR reads. The sample contains a few hundred thousand distinct CDR3 sequences, roughly 35% of which appear only once. Sequencing was carried out using blood. These receptors originate from a girl under 18 with multiple sclerosis. Each CDR3 is given with its conserved first and last residue. A D gene is named only where the DNA matches it firmly. Size is stated for part of the rows, as once, few or many counts, or as a class when the clone is expanded.

cdr3_nt	cdr3_aa	j_call	clone_size	v_call	d_call
TGTGCCAACAGTTTCAGCACAGATACGCAGTATTTT	CANSFSTDTQYF	TRBJ2-3	NA	TRBV12-3/TRBV12-4	NA
TGTGCCAGCAGTTGGGACACGGGGGACTATGGCTACACCTTC	CASSWDTGDYGYTF	TRBJ1-2	few	TRBV25-1	NA
TGCGCCAGCAGCCCCTTCCCGAAGACTCGTTCCTACGAGCAGTACTTC	CASSPFPKTRSYEQYF	TRBJ2-7	NA	TRBV4-1	NA
TGTGCCACCAGTGATTTCAAGCTTAACTATGGCTACACCTTC	CATSDFKLNYGYTF	TRBJ1-2	NA	TRBV24-1	NA
TGTGCCAGCAGCTTAACCCAGTACACTGAAGCTTTCTTT	CASSLTQYTEAFF	TRBJ1-1	NA	TRBV7-3	NA
TGTGCCAGCAGCTCCCCGCATGGCCTTCGGGACACTGAAGCTTTCTTT	CASSSPHGLRDTEAFF	TRBJ1-1	NA	TRBV7-2	NA
TGCAGTGCTCGGGTCTGGGTGGGACTAGCGGGGGATAGCTCCTACGAGCAGTACTTC	CSARVWVGLAGDSSYEQYF	TRBJ2-7	few	TRBV20-1	TRBD2
TGTGCCAGCAGCCTTAGTGGGGGGACTCAGCCCCAGCATTTT	CASSLSGGTQPQHF	TRBJ1-5	few	TRBV3-1	NA
TGTGCCAGCTCACCAAAGACGTTTATCGGGGATACCGGGGAGCTGTTTTTT	CASSPKTFIGDTGELFF	TRBJ2-2	NA	TRBV18	NA
TGTGCCAGCTCACGTCGGGAGAATGAGCAGTTCTTC	CASSRRENEQFF	TRBJ2-1	few	TRBV18	NA
TGTGCCATCAGTGACCCGACAGGGCACTATGGCTACACCTTC	CAISDPTGHYGYTF	TRBJ1-2	few	TRBV10-3	TRBD1
TGCAGCGTTGCGGGGGTGAGCACCGGGGAGCTGTTTTTT	CSVAGVSTGELFF	TRBJ2-2	NA	TRBV29-1	NA
TGTGCCAGCAGCCCCGTTGATGACAATGAGCAGTTCTTC	CASSPVDDNEQFF	TRBJ2-1	NA	TRBV11-3	NA
TGCGCCAGCAGCCATCCGAGGGCCCTACACCGGTTTTTT	CASSHPRALHRFF	TRBJ1-4	NA	TRBV4-1	NA
TGCGCCAGCAGCTTGGCGTTTGGAGGATCCAATGAGCAGTTCTTC	CASSLAFGGSNEQFF	TRBJ2-1	NA	TRBV5-1	NA
TGTGCCAGCAGTTTGGGACAGGGGGCCTCCTATAATTCACCCCTCCACTTT	CASSLGQGASYNSPLHF	TRBJ1-6	NA	TRBV12-3/TRBV12-4	TRBD1
TGCAGTGCTAGGGGAAACGGCGAGCAGTACTTC	CSARGNGEQYF	TRBJ2-7	NA	TRBV20-1	NA
TGTGCCAGCAGCACAGGGGACAGGGGCCACGAGCAGTACTTC	CASSTGDRGHEQYF	TRBJ2-7	few	TRBV13	TRBD1
TGCGCCAGCAGCTTGGCCGGAGGGTATTCCGAGCAGTACTTC	CASSLAGGYSEQYF	TRBJ2-7	NA	TRBV5-1	NA
TGCAGTGCCCTAGGGGAGGGGACAGATACGCAGTATTTT	CSALGEGTDTQYF	TRBJ2-3	NA	TRBV20-1	TRBD2
TGTGCCAGCAGCTACTCGGGACAGCTGAACACTGAAGCTTTCTTT	CASSYSGQLNTEAFF	TRBJ1-1	NA	TRBV5-5	TRBD1
TGTGCCAGCAGGAGACAGGGGAATTCACCCCTCCACTTT	CASRRQGNSPLHF	TRBJ1-6	NA	TRBV12-3/TRBV12-4	TRBD1
TGTGCCAGCAGCTTAGCAAGACAACAGCGGGTCTCGATAGAGACCCAGTACTTC	CASSLARQQRVSIETQYF	TRBJ2-5	NA	TRBV7-8	NA
TGCAGTGCTATAAATAGCGGGGGGGCGGATGAGCAGTTCTTC	CSAINSGGADEQFF	TRBJ2-1	few	TRBV20-1	TRBD2
TGTGCCAGCAGTCCCGGACAGGGGCCACCGGGGGAGCAGTACTTC	CASSPGQGPPGEQYF	TRBJ2-7	few	TRBV12-3/TRBV12-4	TRBD1
TGTGCCAGCAGCGTTTCCGGGACTAGCGGGGGATTTATCGGGCAGTACTTC	CASSVSGTSGGFIGQYF	TRBJ2-7	few	TRBV11-2	TRBD2
TGTGCCAGCAGCCAAGAGTCGGGGGGAACCACAGATACGCAGTATTTT	CASSQESGGTTDTQYF	TRBJ2-3	NA	TRBV3-1	TRBD2
TGCGCCAGCAGCCAAGGGGGGCCTTGGGATCAGCCCCAGCATTTT	CASSQGGPWDQPQHF	TRBJ1-5	NA	TRBV4-1	NA
TGCAGCGTTGAGTGGGACAGGCCCCAATCCTACAATGTGCAGTTCTTC	CSVEWDRPQSYNVQFF	TRBJ2-1	NA	TRBV29-1	TRBD1
TGTGCCAGCAGTTTAACAAATAGCTACGAGCAGTACTTC	CASSLTNSYEQYF	TRBJ2-7	NA	TRBV27	NA